Below, 4 T cell receptor beta chains from the same sample are listed, as sequenced in a study of cytomegalovirus exposure and HLA in healthy donors. PCR was performed using 60 Vbeta and 13 Jbeta primers. Assay: immunoSEQ multiplex PCR; the TCRdb copy retains only in-frame clones and omits some. Counted here are around 140,000 clones, about three quarters occurring once; the ten biggest clones make up about 1.6%. Material for sequencing was PBMCs. The receptors were gathered from a woman aged 18-35 years in good health and CMV-seronegative.

The CDR3 loop reads CAITDIGDNEQFF. The CDR3 nucleotides read TGTGCCATCACCGACATAGGGGACAATGAGCAGTTCTTC. The chain is built from TRBV10-3 and TRBJ2-1, with D possibly being TRBD1 (5 bases). Deletions cut 7 bases from V and 5 bases from J, with 12 bases between. This CDR3 comprises 13 residues. CDR1 and CDR2 from the germline V gene are ENHRY and SYGVKD.

V and J are TRBV6-5 and TRBJ1-1; 8 positions match TRBD1. CDR1 and CDR2 (germline): MNHEY, SVGAGI. This CDR3 spans 14 amino acids. J was trimmed by 6 bases and V by 11 bases; bases with no gene match: 14. CDR3 DNA sequence: TGTGCCGCCAGCGTTACAGGGGGTTTTCCTGAAGCTTTCTTT. Residues: CAASVTGGFPEAFF.

This clone showed up just a few times. V usage is TRBV30 and J usage is TRBJ2-1; a weak D match, TRBD1 (5 bases). Germline values: CDR1 GTSNPN, CDR2 SVGIG (reference sequence). V lost 7 bases, J lost 0 bases, and 13 bases lay in between. This CDR3 has 14 residues. The CDR3 here is CAFLRQGSYNEQFF. The CDR3, as DNA: TGTGCCTTCCTCCGCCAGGGCTCCTACAATGAGCAGTTCTTC.

V is TRBV5-6 and J is TRBJ2-2; no firm D call. V was cut by 2 bases and J by 4 bases, with 6 bases left in between. Per germline, CDR1 SGHDT and CDR2 YYEEEE. The CDR3 sequence is 13 residues long. This CDR3 reads CASSFSLTGELFF. CDR3 nucleotides: TGTGCCAGCAGCTTTTCTCTCACCGGGGAGCTGTTTTTT.